One and the same sample provided the 24 T cell receptor beta chains below, sequenced in a study of long-term antiretroviral therapy in people with HIV. immunoSEQ v3.0 was run at survey level. The method was immunoSEQ multiplex PCR; TCRdb's version includes in-frame clones alone and lacks a portion of them. The sample lists roughly 35,000 clones; 85% were seen once. This sample comprised unsorted PBMCs, obtained approximately 3.3 years after starting antiretroviral therapy. These receptor sequences come from a man between 18 and 29 years old with HIV.

This clone has just a few counts. The V and J genes are TRBV7-8 and TRBJ2-7; 7 nucleotides line up with TRBD1. The CDR3 extends over 16 amino acids. Unmatched junction bases numbered 8, after V lost 1 base and J lost 2 bases. The germline V gene has CDR1 SGHVS and CDR2 FQNEAQ. The CDR3: CASSLGGTEPTYEQYF. The DNA of the CDR3 is TGTGCCAGCAGCTTAGGGGGGACAGAACCCACCTACGAGCAGTACTTC.

CDR3 sequence (DNA): TGTGCCAGCAGCTGGCCATCCGACCAAGAGACCCAGTACTTC. Its translation is CASSWPSDQETQYF. This chain links TRBV7-9 with TRBJ2-5; unclear D gene. The length of the CDR3 is 14 residues. The V gene lost 4 bases and the J gene lost 0 bases, with 9 bases spanning the gap. Per germline, CDR1 SEHNR and CDR2 FQNEAQ (reference sequence).

The CDR3: CASSSASGGFEAFF. CDR3 DNA: TGTGCCAGCAGCTCCGCCTCGGGGGGTTTTGAAGCTTTCTTT. The rearrangement uses TRBV7-9 and TRBJ1-1; D is possibly TRBD1 (5 bases). The CDR3 consists of 14 residues. V dropped 4 bases and J dropped 7 bases, with 16 bases sitting between them. Looked up from germline, CDR1 is SEHNR and CDR2 is FQNEAQ (reference sequence).

The chain combines TRBV5-1 with TRBJ1-1; the D is unclear. V lost 4 bases to trimming and J lost 5 bases, with 12 bases between them. CDR1 SGHRS and CDR2 YFSETQ come from the germline V gene. The CDR3 contains 13 residues. This CDR3 reads CASSRGGWTEAFF. The CDR3 DNA follows: TGCGCCAGCAGCCGGGGAGGGTGGACTGAAGCTTTCTTT.

The V call is TRBV20-1, the J call TRBJ1-1; D call uncertain. CDR1 DFQATT and CDR2 SNEGSKA come from the germline V gene (reference sequence). This CDR3 contains 11 residues. CDR3 loop: CRSDKNTEAFF. CDR3 DNA: TGCAGGTCAGACAAGAACACTGAAGCTTTCTTT.

This chain joins TRBV12-1 and TRBJ2-7; the D call of TRBD2 is as the table states it, not checked on the DNA. TRBV12-1 is a listed pseudogene. The CDR3 extends over 18 amino acids. The DNA for the CDR3 is TGTGCCAGCAGCTTTGTAGGGACTAGCGGGAGGCCGCTTTACGAGCAGTACTTC. This gives the protein CASSFVGTSGRPLYEQYF.

The CDR3 protein is CSVAVVGGGAHEQYF. CDR3 nucleotide sequence: TGCAGCGTTGCGGTAGTTGGCGGGGGGGCCCACGAGCAGTACTTC. The gene calls are TRBV29-1 and TRBJ2-7; 9 bases are a match to TRBD2. Germline CDR1 SQVTM, CDR2 ANQGSEA. J lost 5 bases, V lost 4 bases, and 12 bases had no gene match. The CDR3 sequence is 15 residues long.

The chain has TRBV19 and TRBJ1-1; D is possibly TRBD1 (5 bases). V lost 1 base to trimming and J lost 5 bases, with 11 bases between them. This CDR3 is 14 amino acids long. Germline V lookup: CDR1 LNHDA, CDR2 SQIVND (reference sequence). Written as DNA, the CDR3 is TGTGCCAGTAGTATAGCGGGGGGTTTGACTGAAGCTTTCTTT. This translates into CASSIAGGLTEAFF.

V and J are TRBV11-2 and TRBJ2-7; 9 bases agree with TRBD2. CDR1 is SGHAT and CDR2 is FQNNGV in the germline V gene. This CDR3 is 14 amino acids long. Unmatched junction bases numbered 5, after V lost 2 bases and J lost 6 bases. CDR3 in DNA: TGTGCCAGCAGCTTAACGCTAGCGGGGAGCGAGCAGTACTTC. It encodes CASSLTLAGSEQYF.

V gene TRBV7-6 combines with J gene TRBJ1-1, with D maybe TRBD1 (6 bases). Germline V gene lookup returns CDR1 SGHVS and CDR2 FNYEAQ. V was shortened by 5 bases and J by 0 bases, with 10 bases between the two germline ends. The CDR3 spans 14 residues. The CDR3 spells CASSPGQMNTEAFF. CDR3 coding DNA: TGTGCCAGCAGCCCTGGACAGATGAACACTGAAGCTTTCTTT.

The DNA of the CDR3 is TGTGCCAGCAGCGGGCCCCAGGACAGGGCTTCCTACGAGCAGTACTTC. This codes for CASSGPQDRASYEQYF. The chain recombines TRBV5-5 with TRBJ2-7; 8 bases agree with TRBD1. There are 16 residues in the CDR3. Germline loops: CDR1 SGHKS, CDR2 YYEKEE (reference sequence). The ends lost 4 bases at V and 1 base at J; junction bases unmatched: 10.

This rearrangement joins TRBV29-1 to TRBJ2-2, with TRBD1 identical over 8 bases. The germline gives CDR1 SQVTM, CDR2 ANQGSEA. The length of the CDR3 is 17 residues. J gave up 0 bases and V 7 bases, and 13 bases lay outside the gene matches. The CDR3 DNA is TGCAGCGCTCTGGACAGGGACCAACCCGCGAACACCGGGGAGCTGTTTTTT. This gives the protein CSALDRDQPANTGELFF.

The genes are TRBV5-1 and TRBJ2-7; 7 nucleotides match TRBD2. The CDR3 is 15 amino acids. Germline values: CDR1 SGHRS, CDR2 YFSETQ. J gave up 1 base and V 0 bases, and 4 bases lay outside the gene matches. Written as DNA, the CDR3 is TGCGCCAGCAGCTTGGGACTAGCTCTGTCCTACGAGCAGTACTTC. Its translation is CASSLGLALSYEQYF.

This clone was seen once. V is TRBV5-1 and J is TRBJ2-7, with 8 bases fitting TRBD1. The CDR3 covers 14 residues. V was pared by 0 bases and J by 6 bases, with 5 bases of the junction left unmatched. The germline gives CDR1 SGHRS, CDR2 YFSETQ. The CDR3 nucleotides are TGCGCCAGCAGCTTGGCTGCGACAGGGGTCGAGCAGTACTTC. Residues: CASSLAATGVEQYF.

The chain is built from TRBV19 and TRBJ2-7; D might be TRBD1 (6 bases). Germline values: CDR1 LNHDA, CDR2 SQIVND (reference sequence). Trimming pared 7 bases from V and 7 bases from J, leaving 20 bases between. The CDR3 length is 14 residues. CDR3 nucleotides: TGTGCCAGTACCCCCTTTGGACAGCCCCGTGAGCAGTACTTC. Residues: CASTPFGQPREQYF.

This chain uses TRBV9 with TRBJ2-7, with D tentatively TRBD1 (5 bases). CDR1 and CDR2 from the germline V gene are SGDLS and YYNGEE. CDR3 size: 14 residues. Trimming took off 0 bases at V and 2 bases at J, with 9 bases between the two ends. The CDR3 here is CASSVAGQTYEQYF. The CDR3 DNA sequence: TGTGCCAGCAGCGTAGCAGGGCAGACCTACGAGCAGTACTTC. Based on the CDR3 plus reference TRBV9 and TRBJ2-7, the full variable domain is DSGVTQTPKHLITATGQRVTLRCSPRSGDLSVYWYQQSLDQGLQFLIQYYNGEERAKGNILERFSAQQFPDLHSELNLSSLELGDSALYFCASSVAGQTYEQYFGPGTRLTVT.

The chain uses TRBV27 and TRBJ1-2, with D perhaps TRBD1 (6 bases). CDR1 and CDR2 (germline): MNHEY, SMNVEV (reference sequence). The CDR3 consists of 15 residues. Deletions cut 5 bases from V and 5 bases from J, with 18 bases between. In DNA form, the CDR3 reads TGTGCCAGCAGTCCCTCGGGACATTCAGGTTATGGCTACACCTTC. Its protein is CASSPSGHSGYGYTF.

The J gene is TRBJ2-7, the V gene TRBV5-1; 12 bases align to TRBD2. The CDR3 loop spans 14 amino acids. Germline CDR1 reads SGHRS; CDR2 reads YFSETQ. The V gene end was trimmed by 6 bases and the J gene end by 7 bases; junction bases not matched to a gene: 8. CDR3 DNA: TGCGCCAGCACCCCTAGCGGGAGGGCCTTTGAGCAGTACTTC. Amino acids: CASTPSGRAFEQYF.

This chain uses TRBV9 with TRBJ2-2; the D gene is possibly TRBD2 (6 bases). V dropped 4 bases and J dropped 2 bases, with 15 bases sitting between them. This CDR3 contains 16 residues. Germline values: CDR1 SGDLS, CDR2 YYNGEE. CDR3 loop: CASSTHRDFNTGELFF. CDR3 DNA sequence: TGTGCCAGCAGCACCCACCGGGACTTTAACACCGGGGAGCTGTTTTTT.

J is TRBJ2-3 and V is TRBV6-4; D remains ambiguous. Germline V gene sequence: CDR1 MRHNA, CDR2 SNTAGT. This CDR3 comprises 14 residues. Between the trimmed V and J ends, which lost 0 bases and 4 bases, there was a span of 8 bases. The CDR3 spells CASSDSEEPDTQYF. The CDR3 bases are TGTGCCAGCAGTGACTCTGAAGAACCAGATACGCAGTATTTT.

V and J are TRBV28 and TRBJ2-1; a possible D gene is TRBD2 (6 bases). The CDR3 loop spans 17 amino acids. The V end lost 10 bases, the J end lost 1 base, and 23 bases lay between the germline ends. CDR1 and CDR2 from the germline V gene are MDHEN and SYDVKM. The CDR3 nucleotides are TGTGCCACACGCTGGGACTCCCTTTCCCCTTCCTACAATGAGCAGTTCTTC. Its protein product is CATRWDSLSPSYNEQFF.

The chain employs TRBV4-3 and TRBJ2-1; 10 bases align to TRBD2. This CDR3 comprises 17 residues. The trim removed 2 bases at V and 1 base at J, leaving 5 bases unmatched. Germline V lookup: CDR1 LGHNA, CDR2 YSLEER. CDR3 sequence reads: CASSQYSGGPSYNEQFF. Written as DNA, the CDR3 is TGCGCCAGCAGCCAATATAGCGGGGGGCCTTCCTACAATGAGCAGTTCTTC.

This sequence joins TRBV18 and TRBJ1-2; D perhaps matches TRBD1 (6 bases). CDR1 and CDR2 from the germline V gene are KGHSH and LQKENI. Trimming removed 3 bases from V and 3 bases from J, with 17 bases in between. This CDR3 is 16 amino acids long. DNA for the CDR3: TGTGCCAGCTCACCCGCCTCCGGACAGAGGGACTATGGCTACACCTTC. Its protein product is CASSPASGQRDYGYTF.

This chain uses TRBV6-5 with TRBJ2-7; D uncertain. CDR3 length equals 13 residues. The V gene's germline CDR1 is MNHEY and CDR2 SVGAGI. V was trimmed by 2 bases and J by 1 base, leaving 6 bases between them. The CDR3 sequence is CASSYAPSYEQYF. CDR3 nucleotide sequence: TGTGCCAGCAGTTACGCACCGTCCTACGAGCAGTACTTC.